Listed below are T cell receptor beta chains from one sample, sequenced in a study of T cell responses to AZD1222 COVID-19 vaccine. Repertoires were generated with immunoSEQ multiplex PCR, while TCRdb's copy carries only in-frame clones and drops some. The sample has over 100,000 clones; about nine tenths are singletons. Sequenced here: peripheral blood, sampled on day 0 of AZD1222 vaccination. Source of these receptors: an adult in good health. The CDR3 runs from the conserved cysteine through the conserved F or W. A D gene is named only where the DNA matches it firmly. Size tells how often a clone was seen (once, few, many) or the class of an expanded clone, and some rows leave it out.

v_call: TRBV7-9
clone_size: few
d_call: TRBD1
j_call: TRBJ2-7
cdr3_aa: CASSFAGTGGREQYF
cdr3_nt: TGTGCCAGCAGCTTCGCCGGGACAGGGGGACGCGAGCAGTACTTC

v_call: TRBV5-1
clone_size: .
d_call: .
j_call: TRBJ2-2
cdr3_aa: CASSLRDKNTGELFF
cdr3_nt: TGCGCCAGCAGCCTCCGGGACAAGAACACCGGGGAGCTGTTTTTT

v_call: TRBV2
clone_size: .
d_call: .
j_call: TRBJ1-6
cdr3_aa: CASSLTRRPARLSPLHF
cdr3_nt: TGTGCCAGCAGTCTTACTCGACGGCCCGCCAGACTTTCACCCCTCCACTTT

v_call: TRBV30
clone_size: once
d_call: TRBD1
j_call: TRBJ1-5
cdr3_aa: CAWEPGQGNNQPQHF
cdr3_nt: TGTGCCTGGGAACCGGGACAGGGGAACAATCAGCCCCAGCATTTT

v_call: TRBV6-6
clone_size: .
d_call: .
j_call: TRBJ1-1
cdr3_aa: CASSLGWNTEAFF
cdr3_nt: TGTGCCAGCAGCCTGGGGTGGAACACTGAAGCTTTCTTT

v_call: TRBV11-2
clone_size: .
d_call: .
j_call: TRBJ1-1
cdr3_aa: CASSLDLGQGVTEAFF
cdr3_nt: TGTGCCAGCAGCTTAGATCTCGGGCAGGGCGTCACTGAAGCTTTCTTT

v_call: TRBV5-1
clone_size: .
d_call: .
j_call: TRBJ2-5
cdr3_aa: CASSPSIGGETQYF
cdr3_nt: TGCGCCAGCAGCCCTTCGATAGGCGGAGAGACCCAGTACTTC

v_call: TRBV5-1
clone_size: .
d_call: .
j_call: TRBJ1-3
cdr3_aa: CASSLVGGRGGNTIYF
cdr3_nt: TGCGCCAGCAGCTTGGTAGGGGGGCGCGGCGGAAACACCATATATTTT

v_call: TRBV14
clone_size: .
d_call: .
j_call: TRBJ2-3
cdr3_aa: CASSQTATGYTDTQYF
cdr3_nt: TGTGCCAGCAGCCAAACGGCTACAGGGTACACAGATACGCAGTATTTT

v_call: TRBV6-6
clone_size: .
d_call: .
j_call: TRBJ1-1
cdr3_aa: CASSSDGYTEAFF
cdr3_nt: TGTGCCAGCAGTTCTGACGGGTACACTGAAGCTTTCTTT

v_call: TRBV6-6
clone_size: once
d_call: .
j_call: TRBJ2-7
cdr3_aa: CASSPRVGGYEQYF
cdr3_nt: TGTGCCAGCAGTCCTAGGGTAGGGGGCTACGAGCAGTACTTC

v_call: TRBV19
clone_size: .
d_call: .
j_call: TRBJ1-6
cdr3_aa: CASSGSRIIGNSPLHF
cdr3_nt: TGTGCCAGTAGCGGTTCAAGAATTATAGGGAATTCACCCCTCCACTTT

v_call: TRBV5-4
clone_size: .
d_call: .
j_call: TRBJ1-1
cdr3_aa: CASSVFQGLNTEAFF
cdr3_nt: TGTGCCAGCAGCGTATTTCAGGGATTGAACACTGAAGCTTTCTTT

v_call: TRBV12-3/TRBV12-4
clone_size: .
d_call: .
j_call: TRBJ1-5
cdr3_aa: CASTWAGQPQHF
cdr3_nt: TGTGCCAGCACTTGGGCAGGCCAGCCCCAGCATTTT

v_call: TRBV2
clone_size: .
d_call: .
j_call: TRBJ2-5
cdr3_aa: CASSGREKETQYF
cdr3_nt: TGTGCCAGCAGTGGACGTGAGAAAGAGACCCAGTACTTC

v_call: TRBV3-1/TRBV3-2
clone_size: .
d_call: TRBD1
j_call: TRBJ1-6
cdr3_aa: CASSPTGDAYNSPLHF
cdr3_nt: TGTGCCAGCAGCCCGACAGGGGATGCCTATAATTCACCCCTCCACTTT

v_call: TRBV4-2
clone_size: .
d_call: .
j_call: TRBJ1-1
cdr3_aa: CASSPRKTPGRNNFAEAFF
cdr3_nt: TGTGCCAGCAGCCCCAGAAAGACTCCGGGACGGAATAACTTCGCTGAAGCTTTCTTT

v_call: TRBV10-2
clone_size: .
d_call: .
j_call: TRBJ1-1
cdr3_aa: CASSEVTLNTEAFF
cdr3_nt: TGCGCCAGCAGTGAGGTAACGCTGAACACTGAAGCTTTCTTT

v_call: TRBV5-5
clone_size: .
d_call: .
j_call: TRBJ2-7
cdr3_aa: CASSRGSFYEQYF
cdr3_nt: TGTGCCAGCAGCCGTGGGAGTTTTTACGAGCAGTACTTC

v_call: TRBV5-1
clone_size: .
d_call: TRBD1
j_call: TRBJ2-1
cdr3_aa: CASSEAGTGINEQFF
cdr3_nt: TGCGCCAGCAGCGAAGCCGGGACAGGGATCAATGAGCAGTTCTTC

v_call: TRBV7-3
clone_size: .
d_call: TRBD1
j_call: TRBJ1-2
cdr3_aa: CASSLSIKGQGALHTF
cdr3_nt: TGTGCCAGCAGCTTAAGTATTAAGGGACAGGGGGCCCTCCACACCTTC

v_call: TRBV25-1
clone_size: .
d_call: .
j_call: TRBJ1-6
cdr3_aa: CASSEARNSPLHF
cdr3_nt: TGTGCCAGCAGTGAGGCTCGCAATTCACCCCTCCACTTT

v_call: TRBV9
clone_size: .
d_call: .
j_call: TRBJ1-4
cdr3_aa: CASSPDGTNEKLFF
cdr3_nt: TGTGCTAGCAGCCCGGATGGCACTAATGAAAAACTGTTTTTT

v_call: TRBV5-6
clone_size: .
d_call: TRBD1
j_call: TRBJ2-1
cdr3_aa: CASSLALWGQNYNEQFF
cdr3_nt: TGTGCCAGCAGCTTGGCCTTATGGGGACAGAACTACAATGAGCAGTTCTTC

v_call: TRBV6-5
clone_size: .
d_call: .
j_call: TRBJ1-3
cdr3_aa: CASKPLVTGNTIYF
cdr3_nt: TGTGCCAGCAAGCCCCTAGTAACCGGAAACACCATATATTTT